Sequencing of this T cell receptor (beta chain) was carried out in a study of cytomegalovirus exposure and HLA in healthy donors. Overall study context: Early on, a data release was issued that held about 85 million unique TCRs from HLA-typed donors. Most genotyped donors, about four fifths of some 400, had Caucasian-associated genetic ancestry. Study-level points and caveats: Cytomegalovirus status was reportedly diagnosed by the classifier with high specificity and sensitivity. In a later analysis, specific HLA alleles were associated with approximately 16,000 TCR beta sequences at a 0.05 false discovery rate.

The J segment lost 1 base and the V segment lost 5 bases, leaving 16 bases of the junction unmatched. Germline lookup yields CDR1 MNHEY and CDR2 SMNVEV (reference sequence). There are 18 residues in the CDR3. Amplification used 60 Vbeta primers and 13 Jbeta primers. TCRdb keeps only in-frame clones here, not all; method: immunoSEQ multiplex PCR. The data show fewer than 25,000 clones, about 78% seen once. For this clone: Its antigen is as yet unknown.

The sample was PBMCs. This receptor was taken from a man in his 60s in good health and CMV-seronegative. V and J are TRBV27 and TRBJ2-5, with 7 positions matching TRBD2. CDR3 coding DNA: TGTGCCAGCAGTCCCCTAGGGAGGGTACCGCGCCGCCAAGAGACCCAGTACTTC. Translation: CASSPLGRVPRRQETQYF.